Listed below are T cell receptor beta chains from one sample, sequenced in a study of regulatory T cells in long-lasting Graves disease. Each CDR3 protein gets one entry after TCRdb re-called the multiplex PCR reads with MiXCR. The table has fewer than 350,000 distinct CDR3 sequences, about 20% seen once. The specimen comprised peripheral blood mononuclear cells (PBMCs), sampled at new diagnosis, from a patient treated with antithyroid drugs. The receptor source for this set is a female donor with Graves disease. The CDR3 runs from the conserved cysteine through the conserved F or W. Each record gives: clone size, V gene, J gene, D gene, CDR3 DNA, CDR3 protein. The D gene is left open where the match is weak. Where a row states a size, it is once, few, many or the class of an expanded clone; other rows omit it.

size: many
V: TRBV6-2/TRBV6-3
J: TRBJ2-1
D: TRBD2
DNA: TGTGCCAGCAGTTCATGGGGACTAGAGCAGTTCTTC
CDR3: CASSSWGLEQFF

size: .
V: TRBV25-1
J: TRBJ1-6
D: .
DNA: TGTGCCAGCAGACTGGGCCATGGGCCCCTCCACTTT
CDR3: CASRLGHGPLHF

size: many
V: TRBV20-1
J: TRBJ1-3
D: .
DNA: TGCAGTGCCAGACAAGGGGGAACGGGAAACACCATATATTTT
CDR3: CSARQGGTGNTIYF

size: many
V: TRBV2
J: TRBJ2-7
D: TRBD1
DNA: TGTGCCAGCACCGAGCTCGGACAGGGAATCTACGAGCAGTACTTC
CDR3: CASTELGQGIYEQYF

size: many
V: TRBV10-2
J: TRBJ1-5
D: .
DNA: TGCGCCAGCACTAGGGACTCCCCTAATCAGCCCCAGCATTTT
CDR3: CASTRDSPNQPQHF

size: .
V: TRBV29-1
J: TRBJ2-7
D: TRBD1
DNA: TGCAGCGTGAAGGACAGGGCCTACGAGCAGTACTTC
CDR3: CSVKDRAYEQYF

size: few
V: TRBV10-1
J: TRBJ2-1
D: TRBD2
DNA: TGCGCCAGCAGTGAGACAGCGGGAGCCGGGTCCTACAATGAGCAGTTCTTC
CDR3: CASSETAGAGSYNEQFF

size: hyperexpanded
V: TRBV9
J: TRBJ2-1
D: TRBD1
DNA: TGTGCCAGCAGCGGACAGGGCGAAGGATACAATGAGCAGTTCTTC
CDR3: CASSGQGEGYNEQFF

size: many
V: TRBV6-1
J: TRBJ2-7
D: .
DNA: TGTGCCAGCAGTGATTCCCCCCCGGGGCAGTACTTC
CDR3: CASSDSPPGQYF

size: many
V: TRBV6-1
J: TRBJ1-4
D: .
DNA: TGTGCCAGCAGTCCGGGGACCTTTAATGAAAAACTGTTTTTT
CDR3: CASSPGTFNEKLFF

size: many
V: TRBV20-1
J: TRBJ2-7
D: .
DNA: TGCAGTGCAGGGTTGGCCGGTGGGGGAGCGCAGTACTTC
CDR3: CSAGLAGGGAQYF

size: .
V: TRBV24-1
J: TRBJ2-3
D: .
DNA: TGTGCCACCAGTGATTCATTAGATCCATGGCAGTCCACAGATACGCAGTATTTT
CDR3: CATSDSLDPWQSTDTQYF

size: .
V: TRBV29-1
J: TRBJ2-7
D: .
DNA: TGCAGCGCCGCGGTTCGGGCTGGCTACGAGCAGTACTTC
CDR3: CSAAVRAGYEQYF

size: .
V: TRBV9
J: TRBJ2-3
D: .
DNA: TGTGCCAGCAGCCCGACACAGACCCCAGATACGCAGTATTTT
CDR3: CASSPTQTPDTQYF

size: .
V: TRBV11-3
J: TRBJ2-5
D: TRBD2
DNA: TGTGCCTGCAACCCGAGGCTAGCGGGAGCGGAGACCCAGTACTTC
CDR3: CACNPRLAGAETQYF

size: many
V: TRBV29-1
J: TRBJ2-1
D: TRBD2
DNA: TGCAGCGCTGGAGGGACTACCGCCAGTGAGCAGTTCTTC
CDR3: CSAGGTTASEQFF

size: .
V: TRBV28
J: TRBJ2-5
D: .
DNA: TGTGCCAGCAATCGGCACAGGGTCGGAGAGACCCAGTACTTC
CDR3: CASNRHRVGETQYF

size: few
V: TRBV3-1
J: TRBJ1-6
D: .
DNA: TGTGCCAGCAGCCAAGGATTGATAGCAGGGTGGAATAATTCACCCCTCCACTTT
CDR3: CASSQGLIAGWNNSPLHF

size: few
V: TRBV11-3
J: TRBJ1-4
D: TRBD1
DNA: TGTGCCAGCAGCTTAGGAGCTGGGACAGGATCTAATGAAAAACTGTTTTTT
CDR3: CASSLGAGTGSNEKLFF

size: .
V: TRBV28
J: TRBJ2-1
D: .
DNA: TGTGCCAGCAGTTTTAAGTTACTTTACAATGAGCAGTTCTTC
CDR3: CASSFKLLYNEQFF

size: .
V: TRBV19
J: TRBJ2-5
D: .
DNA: TGTGCCAGTAGTATCGGGACGCCGTACCAAGAGACCCAGTACTTC
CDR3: CASSIGTPYQETQYF

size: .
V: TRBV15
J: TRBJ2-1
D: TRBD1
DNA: TGTGCCACCAGCAGAGCTCTCCCAGGGGGCTTCTACAATGAGCGGTTCTTC
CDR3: CATSRALPGGFYNERFF

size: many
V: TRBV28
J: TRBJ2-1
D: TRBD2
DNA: TGTGCCAGCAGTTTATCCACTAGCGCTCCTAGGGATGAGCAGTTCTTC
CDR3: CASSLSTSAPRDEQFF

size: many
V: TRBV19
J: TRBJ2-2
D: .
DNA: TGTGCCAGTATGGGTGTGAACACCGGGGAGCTGTTTTTT
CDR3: CASMGVNTGELFF

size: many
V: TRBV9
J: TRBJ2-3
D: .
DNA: TGTGCCAGCAGCACGACTACCGGGAGTGGCACGCAGTATTTT
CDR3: CASSTTTGSGTQYF

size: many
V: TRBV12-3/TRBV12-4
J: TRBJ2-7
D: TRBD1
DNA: TGTGCCAGCAGTTCCCTCAGGTCGGAAAGGGGGCCCTACGAGCAGTACTTC
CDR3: CASSSLRSERGPYEQYF

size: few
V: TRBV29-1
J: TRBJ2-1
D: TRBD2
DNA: TGCAGCGTTGGACCAGGGGGTAGCGGGAGTGGTGAGCAGTTCTTC
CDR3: CSVGPGGSGSGEQFF

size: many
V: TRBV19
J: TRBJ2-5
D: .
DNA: TGTGCCAGTAGTATAGAAACAGGCGCCCCCCAAGAGACCCAGTACTTC
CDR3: CASSIETGAPQETQYF

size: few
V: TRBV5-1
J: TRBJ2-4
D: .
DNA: TGCGCCAGCAGCTTGGCCACGGACAGCCTAGCCAAAAACATTCAGTACTTC
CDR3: CASSLATDSLAKNIQYF

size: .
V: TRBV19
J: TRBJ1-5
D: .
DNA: TGTGCCAGTAGTATAGACCTTAACCAGCCCCAGCATTTT
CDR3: CASSIDLNQPQHF

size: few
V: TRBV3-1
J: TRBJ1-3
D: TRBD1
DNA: TGTGCCAGCAGCCGCCTCCAGGGGGCCGGTGGAAACACCATATATTTT
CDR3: CASSRLQGAGGNTIYF

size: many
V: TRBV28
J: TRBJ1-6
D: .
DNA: TGTGCCAGCAGTTTGGGTGTAGGGGGAAATTCACCCCTCCACTTT
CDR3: CASSLGVGGNSPLHF

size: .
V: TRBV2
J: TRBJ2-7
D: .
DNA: TGTGCCAGCAGTGAAGGGGGGGAGCCCTACGAGCAGTACTTC
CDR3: CASSEGGEPYEQYF

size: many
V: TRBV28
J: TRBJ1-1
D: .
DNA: TGTGCCAGCAAACCCCCGTTGCCGGGACTGAACACTGAAGCTTTCTTT
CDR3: CASKPPLPGLNTEAFF

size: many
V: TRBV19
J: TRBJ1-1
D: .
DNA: TGTGCCAGTAGTAGGGCGGGGGCTCGGACTGAAGCTTTCTTT
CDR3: CASSRAGARTEAFF

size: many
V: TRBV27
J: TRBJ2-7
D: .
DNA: TGTGCCAGCAGTCCAAACCGGGTAGATCAGTACTTC
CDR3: CASSPNRVDQYF

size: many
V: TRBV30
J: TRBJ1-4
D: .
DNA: TGTGCCTGGAGCCCCGGGACGGGTGGGGAAAAACTGTTTTTT
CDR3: CAWSPGTGGEKLFF

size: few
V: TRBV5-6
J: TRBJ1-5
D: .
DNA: TGTGCCAGCAGCTTGGCGGGGTCAGGGAATGATCAGCCCCAGCATTTT
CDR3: CASSLAGSGNDQPQHF

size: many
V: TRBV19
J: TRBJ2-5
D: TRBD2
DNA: TGTGCCAGTAGTATAGGGACTAGCGGGACAGAGACCCAGTACTTC
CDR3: CASSIGTSGTETQYF

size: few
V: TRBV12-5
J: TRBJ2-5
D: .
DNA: TGTGCTAGTGGTTTGCTCAGGGGGGGGGAGCAGTACTTC
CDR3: CASGLLRGGEQYF

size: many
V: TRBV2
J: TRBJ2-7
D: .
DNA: TGTGCCAGCAGTGAAGATCCCGGCGAGCAGTACTTC
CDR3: CASSEDPGEQYF

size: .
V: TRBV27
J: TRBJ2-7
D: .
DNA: TGTGCCAGCAGTTTCGCTCCTCGCTACGAGCAGTACTTC
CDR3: CASSFAPRYEQYF

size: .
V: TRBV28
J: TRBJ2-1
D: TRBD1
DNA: TGTGCCAGCAGCCGCCGGGACAGGGGGAATGAGCAGTTCTTC
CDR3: CASSRRDRGNEQFF

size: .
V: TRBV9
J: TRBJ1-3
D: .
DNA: TGTGCCAGCAGCGTAGAAGAGGAGAGCTCTGGAAACACCATATATTTT
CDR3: CASSVEEESSGNTIYF

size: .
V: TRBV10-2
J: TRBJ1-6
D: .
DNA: TGCGCCAGCAGCTCCGGGACGGAATATAATTCACCCCTCCACTTT
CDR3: CASSSGTEYNSPLHF

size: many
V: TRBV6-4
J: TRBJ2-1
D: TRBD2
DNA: TGTGCCAGCAGTGACTCCACTAGCGGGACTTACAATGAGCAGTTCTTC
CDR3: CASSDSTSGTYNEQFF

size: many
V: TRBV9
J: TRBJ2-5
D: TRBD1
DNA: TGTGCCAGCAGCGTATCGGGACAGCAAGAGACCCAGTACTTC
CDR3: CASSVSGQQETQYF

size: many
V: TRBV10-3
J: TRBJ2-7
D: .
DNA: TGTGCCATCAGGGTGGGAGCGGGTGCCTACGAGCAGTACTTC
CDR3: CAIRVGAGAYEQYF

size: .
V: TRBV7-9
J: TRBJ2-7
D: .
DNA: TGTGCCAGCAGCCGTGACTCCGGCGACTACGAGCAGTACTTC
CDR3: CASSRDSGDYEQYF

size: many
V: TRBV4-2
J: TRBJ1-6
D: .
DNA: TGTGCCAGCAGCAAGGCCCAGGGGTCACCCCTCCACTTT
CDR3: CASSKAQGSPLHF

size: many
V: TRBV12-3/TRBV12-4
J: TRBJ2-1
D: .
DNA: TGTGCCAGCAGTGCCCGCTTATACAATGAGCAGTTCTTC
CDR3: CASSARLYNEQFF

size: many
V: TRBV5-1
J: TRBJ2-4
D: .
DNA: TGCGCCAGCAGCGATGGCAAAAACATTCAGTACTTC
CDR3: CASSDGKNIQYF

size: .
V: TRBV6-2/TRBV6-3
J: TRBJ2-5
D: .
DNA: TGTGCCAGCAGTTACGCAGGGAGCGAGACCCAGTACTTC
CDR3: CASSYAGSETQYF

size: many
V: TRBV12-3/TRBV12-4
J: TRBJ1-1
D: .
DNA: TGTGCCAGCAGCGGAGGTTGGGGCACTGAAGCTTTCTTT
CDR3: CASSGGWGTEAFF

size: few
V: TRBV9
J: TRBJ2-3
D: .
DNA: TGTGCCAGCAGCGTACCAAGGCAGGGAGCGAGCACAGATACGCAGTATTTT
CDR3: CASSVPRQGASTDTQYF

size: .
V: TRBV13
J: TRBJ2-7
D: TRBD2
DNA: TGTGCCAGCAGCCTCCGGACTAGCGGGAGTGGGTACGAGCAGTACTTC
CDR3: CASSLRTSGSGYEQYF

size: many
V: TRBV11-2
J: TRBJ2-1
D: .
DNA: TGTGCCAGCAGCTTACGGGACGCGGAGTTCTTC
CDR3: CASSLRDAEFF

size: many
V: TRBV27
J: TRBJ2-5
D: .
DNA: TGTGCCAGCAGTTTACGCGGCAACCTCCAAGAGACCCAGTACTTC
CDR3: CASSLRGNLQETQYF

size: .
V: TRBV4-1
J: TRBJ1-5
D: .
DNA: TGCGCCAGCAGCCAAGATCGATGGGGAGGGGCTAGCAATCAGCCCCAGCATTTT
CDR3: CASSQDRWGGASNQPQHF

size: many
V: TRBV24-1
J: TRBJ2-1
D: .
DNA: TGTGCCACCAGTCAGACCCCCCTCAATGAGCAGTTCTTC
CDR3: CATSQTPLNEQFF